The rows below give T cell receptor beta chains drawn from one sample of a study of T cells in Graves' hyperthyroidism and ophthalmopathy. TCRdb reanalysed the multiplex PCR reads using MiXCR and keeps one entry per CDR3 protein. The table shows a few hundred thousand distinct CDR3 sequences, with around 19% occurring only once. Material: blood. Receptors originate from a man aged 45-65 years with Graves' ophthalmopathy. CDR3s include the opening cysteine and the closing phenylalanine or tryptophan. Fields, in order: V gene, CDR3 length, J gene, clone size, D gene, CDR3 DNA, CDR3 protein. A D gene is named only where the DNA matches it firmly. Rows may omit the clone size; those that give it use once, few, many or a size class.

>TRBV28|15|TRBJ1-4|.|.
TGTGCCAGCAGTTCCCGTGAGGGGTTATGGGAAAAACTGGTTTTT
CASSSREGLWEKLVF
>TRBV19|14|TRBJ1-2|.|TRBD1
TGTGCCAGTAGTAACCGACAGGGTAACTATGGCTACACCTTC
CASSNRQGNYGYTF
>TRBV28|17|TRBJ2-6|.|.
TGTGCCAGCAGCCCAAGGGACAAAAGATCTGGGGCCAACGTCCTGACTTTC
CASSPRDKRSGANVLTF
>TRBV2|15|TRBJ1-6|many|TRBD1
TGTGCCAGCAGCCTTACAGGGGGCCGTAATTCACCCCTCCACTTT
CASSLTGGRNSPLHF
>TRBV20-1|15|TRBJ2-2|many|.
TGCAGTGCTAACAGTCAGGGACCGAGCACCGGGGAGCTGTTTTTT
CSANSQGPSTGELFF
>TRBV7-9|15|TRBJ2-7|.|.
TGTGCCAGCAGCCCCACCGGGGGCCTACCCTACGAGCAGTACTTC
CASSPTGGLPYEQYF
>TRBV5-1|13|TRBJ2-7|.|TRBD2
TGCGCCAGCAGCTTGAGTAGCGGGATTGAGCAGTACTTC
CASSLSSGIEQYF
>TRBV6-5|15|TRBJ2-7|.|TRBD1
TGTGACAGCAGTTATGCGGACAGGGGGTCCTACGAGCAGTACTTC
CDSSYADRGSYEQYF
>TRBV20-1|15|TRBJ2-1|many|.
TGCAGTGCTAAGGTTGCAGGGCCCTCCTACAATGAGCAGTTCTTC
CSAKVAGPSYNEQFF
>TRBV19|15|TRBJ2-1|.|.
TGTGCCAGTAGAAAGACAGGTCCCCCCTACAATGAGCAGTTCTTC
CASRKTGPPYNEQFF
>TRBV6-1|18|TRBJ2-7|few|.
TGTGCCAGCTCGCCTTTCGCCCTTAGGGCGGGGTACTCCTACGAGCAGTACTTC
CASSPFALRAGYSYEQYF
>TRBV28|15|TRBJ1-1|.|.
TGTGCCAGCAGTTATGGGGGGGCGGGGGGCGCTGAAGCTTTCTTT
CASSYGGAGGAEAFF
>TRBV9|14|TRBJ2-7|.|.
TGTGCCAGCAGCGTAGAGGCGGGCGCCCACGAGCAGTACTTC
CASSVEAGAHEQYF
>TRBV28|16|TRBJ2-1|many|TRBD2
TGTGCCAGCAGTTTACCCGGGACTAGCGGATACAATGAGCAGTTCTTC
CASSLPGTSGYNEQFF
>TRBV5-1|15|TRBJ2-7|many|TRBD1
TGCGCCAGCAGCTCAACACAGGGGACGGGCTACGAGCAGTACTTC
CASSSTQGTGYEQYF
>TRBV28|15|TRBJ1-4|.|TRBD1
TGTGCCAGCAGGGCCGGGACAGGCTTTAATGAAAAACTGTTTTTT
CASRAGTGFNEKLFF
>TRBV25-1|17|TRBJ2-7|few|.
TGTGCCAGCAGTGAATACGGGTCCACGGCAGGAGGCTACGAGCAGTACTTC
CASSEYGSTAGGYEQYF
>TRBV5-5|14|TRBJ1-2|.|.
TGTGCCAGCAGCTTGGGACAGCGGGGCTATGGCTACACCTTC
CASSLGQRGYGYTF
>TRBV5-1|16|TRBJ2-1|many|.
TGCGCCAGCAGCCCGGTGGGGACAATCTCCTACAATGAGCAGTTCTTC
CASSPVGTISYNEQFF
>TRBV28|13|TRBJ1-1|.|.
TGTGCCAGCATCACTCAGAGGGGTATTGAAGCTTTCTTT
CASITQRGIEAFF
>TRBV29-1|14|TRBJ2-1|few|.
TGCAGCGTTGGCGAGGGTACGGGCTACAATGAGCAGTTCTTC
CSVGEGTGYNEQFF
>TRBV2|14|TRBJ2-3|many|.
TGTGCCAGCAGTGTTTGGATCCCCCCAGATACGCAGTATTTT
CASSVWIPPDTQYF
>TRBV20-1|11|TRBJ2-3|few|.
TGCAGGGGCGTAAGCACAGATACGCAGTATTTT
CRGVSTDTQYF
>TRBV7-2|13|TRBJ1-1|.|.
TGTGCCAGCAGCTTATTAGTTCCAGGTGAAGCTTTCTTT
CASSLLVPGEAFF
>TRBV6-1|15|TRBJ2-1|.|TRBD2
TGTGCCAGCAGTCCATCTAGCGGGCGGCCCAATGAGCAGTTCTTC
CASSPSSGRPNEQFF
>TRBV7-2|15|TRBJ2-1|.|.
TGTGCCAGCAGCTTAAGTAGGAGCTCCTACAATGAGCAGTTCTTC
CASSLSRSSYNEQFF
>TRBV7-8|14|TRBJ1-1|many|.
TGTGCCAGCAGCTTAAACGGGGATGAAACTGAAGCTTTCTTT
CASSLNGDETEAFF
>TRBV4-1|16|TRBJ2-1|.|TRBD2
TGCGCCAGCAGCCACGGCTCCGGGACTAGCAACAATGAGCAGTTCTTC
CASSHGSGTSNNEQFF
>TRBV6-2/TRBV6-3|13|TRBJ2-7|many|.
TGTGCCAGCAGTTACAACGGAGCCTACGAGCAGTACTTC
CASSYNGAYEQYF
>TRBV5-5|15|TRBJ2-1|.|TRBD2
TGTGCCAGCACCCTGAGAGGCGGGAGGGCCAATGAGCAGTTCTTC
CASTLRGGRANEQFF
>TRBV6-1|9|TRBJ2-5|.|.
TGTGCCAGCAAGGGGGACCAGTACTTC
CASKGDQYF
>TRBV19|13|TRBJ2-7|.|TRBD1
TGTGCCAGTAAGGGACAGGGGGCCTACGAGCAGTACTTC
CASKGQGAYEQYF
>TRBV5-8|15|TRBJ1-2|few|.
TGTGCCAGCAGCTTGGGCGGGGGAGCTAACTATGGCTACACCTTC
CASSLGGGANYGYTF
>TRBV2|14|TRBJ1-2|many|.
TGTGCCAGCAGTGAAACGGCAGATGATTATGGCTACACCTTC
CASSETADDYGYTF
>TRBV29-1|15|TRBJ2-3|.|.
TGCGGCGCGGTGGGATCCCAGGGAAACACAGATACGCAGTATTTT
CGAVGSQGNTDTQYF
>TRBV5-6|13|TRBJ2-1|few|TRBD2
TGTGCCAGCAGCTCCTGGGGGGGACTAGAGCAGTTCTTC
CASSSWGGLEQFF
>TRBV6-6|15|TRBJ1-3|.|.
TGTGCCAGCAGTTACGACAGGAGCTCTGGAAACACCATATATTTT
CASSYDRSSGNTIYF
>TRBV27|21|TRBJ2-6|.|.
TGTGCCAGCAGTCCGTATCCCGACAGCCGACTTTTCTTCTCTGGGGCCAACGTCCTGACTTTC
CASSPYPDSRLFFSGANVLTF
>TRBV6-1|15|TRBJ2-1|.|.
TGTGCCAGCACACCAGACGTAGCGACATGGAATGAGCAGTTCTTC
CASTPDVATWNEQFF
>TRBV28|14|TRBJ2-5|few|TRBD2
TGTGCCAGCAGTTCGGGACTAGCGGGAGGGGTCCAGTACTTC
CASSSGLAGGVQYF
>TRBV28|15|TRBJ2-1|.|TRBD1
TGTGCCACCTTCCCTGGGGGACAGGCCTACAATGAGCAGTTCTTC
CATFPGGQAYNEQFF
>TRBV5-1|14|TRBJ2-1|few|TRBD2
TGCGCCAGCAGCGCCCGGGAGGGTAGGAATGAGCAGTTCTTC
CASSAREGRNEQFF
>TRBV28|14|TRBJ1-2|few|.
TGTGCCAGCAGGGAAACCCAGGGCGGTCGTGGCTACACCTTC
CASRETQGGRGYTF
>TRBV7-9|13|TRBJ2-2|many|.
TGTGCCAGCAGCTTAATGGGGACCGGGGAGCTGTTTTTT
CASSLMGTGELFF
>TRBV5-5|13|TRBJ1-1|.|.
TGTGCCAGCAGCACCGGGGGATACACTGAAGCTTTCTTT
CASSTGGYTEAFF
>TRBV18|12|TRBJ2-2|many|.
TGTGCCAGCTCAGACAACACCGGGGAGCTGTTTTTT
CASSDNTGELFF
>TRBV7-8|14|TRBJ1-1|many|.
TGTGCCACCATGGCCGGACAGCCGAACACTGAAGCTTTCTTT
CATMAGQPNTEAFF